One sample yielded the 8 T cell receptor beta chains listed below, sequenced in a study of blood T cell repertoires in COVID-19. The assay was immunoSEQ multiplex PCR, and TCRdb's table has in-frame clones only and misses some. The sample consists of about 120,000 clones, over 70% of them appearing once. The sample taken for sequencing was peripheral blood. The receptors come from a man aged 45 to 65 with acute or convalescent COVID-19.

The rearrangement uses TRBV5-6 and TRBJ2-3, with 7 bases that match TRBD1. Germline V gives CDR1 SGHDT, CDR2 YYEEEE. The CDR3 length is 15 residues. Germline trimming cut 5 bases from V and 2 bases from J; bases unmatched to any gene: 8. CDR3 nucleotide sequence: TGTGCCAGCAGATTTTGGAAGGGGGCCACAGATACGCAGTATTTT. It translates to CASRFWKGATDTQYF.

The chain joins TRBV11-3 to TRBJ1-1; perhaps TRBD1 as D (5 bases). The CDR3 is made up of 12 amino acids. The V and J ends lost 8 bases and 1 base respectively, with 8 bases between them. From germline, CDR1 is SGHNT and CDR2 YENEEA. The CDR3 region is CASSRGNTEAFF. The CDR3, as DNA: TGTGCCAGCTCAAGGGGGAACACTGAAGCTTTCTTT.

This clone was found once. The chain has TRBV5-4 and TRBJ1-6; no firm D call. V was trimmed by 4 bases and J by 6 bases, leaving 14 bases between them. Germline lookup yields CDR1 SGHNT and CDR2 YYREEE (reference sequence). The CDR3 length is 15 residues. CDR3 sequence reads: CASSPAVASNSPLHF. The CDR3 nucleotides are TGTGCCAGCAGCCCTGCGGTAGCCTCTAATTCACCCCTCCACTTT.

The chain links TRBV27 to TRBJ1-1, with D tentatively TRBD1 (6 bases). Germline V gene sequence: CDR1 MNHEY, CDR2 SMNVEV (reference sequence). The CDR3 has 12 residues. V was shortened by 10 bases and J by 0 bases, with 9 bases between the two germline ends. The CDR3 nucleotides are TGTGCCACCCGGGACATGAACACTGAAGCTTTCTTT. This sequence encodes CATRDMNTEAFF.

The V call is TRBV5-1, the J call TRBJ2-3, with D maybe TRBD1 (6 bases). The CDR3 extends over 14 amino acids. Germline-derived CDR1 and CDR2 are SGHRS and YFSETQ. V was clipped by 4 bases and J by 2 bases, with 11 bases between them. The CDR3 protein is CASSPGAHTDTQYF. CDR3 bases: TGCGCCAGCAGCCCAGGGGCACACACAGATACGCAGTATTTT. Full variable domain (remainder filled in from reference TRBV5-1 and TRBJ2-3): KAGVTQTPRYLIKTRGQQVTLSCSPISGHRSVSWYQQTPGQGLQFLFEYFSETQRNKGNFPGRFSGRQFSNSRSEMNVSTLELGDSALYLCASSPGAHTDTQYFGPGTRLTVL.

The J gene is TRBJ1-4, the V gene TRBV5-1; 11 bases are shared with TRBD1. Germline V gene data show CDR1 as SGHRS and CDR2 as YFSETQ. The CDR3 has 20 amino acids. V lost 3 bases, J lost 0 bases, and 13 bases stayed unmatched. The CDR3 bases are TGCGCCAGCAGCTCGCTCCCCGGACAGGGGGCGACGGCAACTAATGAAAAACTGTTTTTT. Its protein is CASSSLPGQGATATNEKLFF.

The CDR3 bases are TGTGCCAGCCTGCGGGAGGGGGCGGAAAATGGCTACACCTTC. Residues: CASLREGAENGYTF. The rearrangement joins TRBV6-5 to TRBJ1-2, with 7 bases identical to TRBD1. Germline V gene sequence: CDR1 MNHEY, CDR2 SVGAGI. The CDR3 covers 14 residues. Losses at the gene ends were 8 bases for V and 6 bases for J; bases not matched to a gene: 12.

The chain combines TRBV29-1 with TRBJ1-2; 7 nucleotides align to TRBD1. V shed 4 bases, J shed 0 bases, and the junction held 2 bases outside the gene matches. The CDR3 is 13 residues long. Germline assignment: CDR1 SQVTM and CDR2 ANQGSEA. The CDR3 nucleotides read TGCAGCGTTGGACAGGGCGCTAACTATGGCTACACCTTC. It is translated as CSVGQGANYGYTF. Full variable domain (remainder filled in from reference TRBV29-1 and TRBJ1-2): SAVISQKPSRDICQRGTSLTIQCQVDSQVTMMFWYRQQPGQSLTLIATANQGSEATYESGFVIDKFPISRPNLTFSTLTVSNMSPEDSSIYLCSVGQGANYGYTFGSGTRLTVV.